This TCR beta chain was sequenced for a study of identical twins. The study's findings and limits: While abundant cord blood beta clonotypes carried fewer insertions, memory repertoires showed no such pattern.

Trimming pared 0 bases from V and 3 bases from J, leaving 11 bases between. The CDR3 sequence is 15 residues long. Germline lookup yields CDR1 MNHEY and CDR2 SVGAGI. The table lists this clonotype with many counts. Its antigen remains unknown. MiXCR, applied by TCRdb to the 5' RACE reads, yields one record per CDR3 protein. The sample records about 240,000 distinct CDR3 sequences, over 9.5% being singletons. Sample: memory T cells sorted from blood. This sequence originates from a man aged 50-59 years in good health. The chain uses TRBV6-5 and TRBJ1-1; possible D gene TRBD1, 5 bases. CDR3 sequence reads: CASSYSGGAYTEAFF. For the CDR3, the DNA is TGTGCCAGCAGTTACTCGGGAGGGGCGTACACTGAAGCTTTCTTT.